This TCR beta chain appears in the sequencing data of a study of a mutant IDH1 vaccine in newly diagnosed glioma. The method was immunoSEQ multiplex PCR; TCRdb's version includes in-frame clones alone and lacks a portion of them. The table includes approximately 50,000 clones, around 83% detected once. The time point: week 47, end of study. A 20-mer mutant IDH1 peptide at 300 ug was injected subcutaneously with topical imiquimod. The junction had 6 bases not matched to a gene; V was cut back by 4 bases and J by 5 bases. The CDR3 is 13 amino acids. CDR1 is GTSNPN and CDR2 is SVGIG in the germline V gene (reference sequence). With regard to this clone: Its antigen is not identified.

The sequence was obtained from a woman between 45 and 60 years old with glioma. This sequence joins TRBV30 and TRBJ1-1; the match to TRBD1 covers 8 bases. Sequenced material: PBMCs, taken from a glioma patient whose treatment included an IDH1 peptide vaccine. CDR3 amino acids: CAWIRGQRTEAFF. CDR3 DNA sequence: TGTGCCTGGATCAGGGGGCAGAGGACTGAAGCTTTCTTT.